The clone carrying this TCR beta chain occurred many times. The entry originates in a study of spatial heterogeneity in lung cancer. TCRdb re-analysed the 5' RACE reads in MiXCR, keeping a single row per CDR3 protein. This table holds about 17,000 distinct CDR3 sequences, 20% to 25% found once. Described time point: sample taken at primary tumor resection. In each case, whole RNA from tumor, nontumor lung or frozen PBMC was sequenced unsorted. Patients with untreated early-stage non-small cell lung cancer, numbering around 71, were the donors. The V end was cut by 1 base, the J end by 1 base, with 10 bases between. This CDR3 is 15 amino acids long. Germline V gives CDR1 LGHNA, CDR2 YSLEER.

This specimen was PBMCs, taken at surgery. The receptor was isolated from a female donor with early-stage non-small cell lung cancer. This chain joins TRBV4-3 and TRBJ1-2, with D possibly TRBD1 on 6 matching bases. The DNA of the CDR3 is TGCGCCAGCAGCCAAGGTCGGGGGCGTAACTATGGCTACACCTTC. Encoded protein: CASSQGRGRNYGYTF.